Sequencing of this TCR beta chain was carried out in a study of CD8 T cells in ankylosing spondylitis. This clonotype came up many times. The CDR3 consists of 15 residues. CDR1 MGHDK and CDR2 SYGVNS come from the germline V gene. V shed 7 bases, J shed 5 bases, and the junction held 11 bases outside the gene matches. In TCRdb, the 5' RACE reads were re-called with MiXCR into one record per CDR3 protein. The data contain about 220,000 distinct CDR3 sequences, 25% to 30% of them singletons. The sequenced sample was blood, either unsorted or a sorted T cell fraction (not recorded which). The clonotype originates from a male donor with ankylosing spondylitis or in good health (not recorded which). This rearrangement joins TRBV25-1 to TRBJ2-7, with TRBD2 matching 10 bases. CDR3: CASTPALAGVNEQYF. The CDR3 bases are TGTGCCAGCACCCCCGCCCTAGCGGGAGTGAACGAGCAGTACTTC.